This T cell receptor (beta chain) originates from a study of cytomegalovirus exposure and HLA in healthy donors. This CDR3 contains 13 residues. Trimming pared 4 bases from V and 4 bases from J, leaving 8 bases between. Germline CDR1 GTSNPN, CDR2 SVGIG (reference sequence). Study results and limitations: Reports indicated that the classifier achieved high specificity and sensitivity in diagnosing cytomegalovirus status.

Remarks on this clone: Its antigen remains unknown.

The study ran its PCR with 60 Vbeta and 13 Jbeta primers. The repertoire was sequenced with immunoSEQ multiplex PCR; TCRdb's copy has only in-frame clones and lacks some. The repertoire consists of about 92,000 clones, with roughly 80% occurring once and the leading ten covering about 7%. What was sequenced was PBMCs. The source is a man in his fifties in good health and CMV-seropositive. The chain has TRBV30 and TRBJ1-6, with D unresolved. The CDR3 loop reads CAWTREYNSPLHF. CDR3 coding DNA: TGTGCCTGGACAAGGGAGTATAATTCACCCCTCCACTTT.